This T cell receptor (beta chain) was sequenced in a study of T-cell memory formation after mild COVID-19. In the study overall: There were largely donor-specific TCR clusters. General study findings and limits: Pre-infection memory held some responding clones, suggesting pre-existing cross-reactive T cells responded. Contracting clones, day 15 to 85, had balanced CD4/CD8, and later expanders favored CD4+. Contracting clones localized mainly to CM and EM when CD4+ and mainly to EMRA when CD8+.

The CDR3 is made up of 16 amino acids. CDR1 is SGHRS and CDR2 is YFSETQ in the germline V gene. V gave up 0 bases and J gave up 4 bases; unmatched junction bases: 7. A remark on this clonotype: Its cognate antigen is unknown.

Via MiXCR, TCRdb re-called the 5' RACE reads, giving one row per CDR3 protein. The data hold more than 45,000 distinct CDR3 sequences, with around 9.7% observed a single time. The sequence was collected from an adult woman who had mild COVID-19 (a few samples of this study predate the infection). Cell type and time point are not known. Sample: PBMCs or a T cell subset sorted from them (not recorded which). The J gene is TRBJ2-3, the V gene TRBV5-1; 8 bases match TRBD2. The DNA for the CDR3 is TGCGCCAGCAGCTTGGTGAGCGGGAGTTTGGCAGATACGCAGTATTTT. It yields the protein CASSLVSGSLADTQYF.